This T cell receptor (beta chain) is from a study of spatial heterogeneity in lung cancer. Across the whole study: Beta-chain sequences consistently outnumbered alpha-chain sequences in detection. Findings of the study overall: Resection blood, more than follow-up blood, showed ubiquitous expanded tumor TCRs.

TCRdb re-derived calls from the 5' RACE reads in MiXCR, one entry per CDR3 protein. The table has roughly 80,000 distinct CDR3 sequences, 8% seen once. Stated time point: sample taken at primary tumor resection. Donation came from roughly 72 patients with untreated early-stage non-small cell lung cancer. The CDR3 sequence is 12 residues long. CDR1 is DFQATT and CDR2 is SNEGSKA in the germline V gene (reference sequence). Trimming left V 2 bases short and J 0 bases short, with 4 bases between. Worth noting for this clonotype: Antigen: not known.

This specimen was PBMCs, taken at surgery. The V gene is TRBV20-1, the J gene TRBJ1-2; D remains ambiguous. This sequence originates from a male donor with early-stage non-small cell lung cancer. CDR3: CSARKTNYGYTF. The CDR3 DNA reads TGCAGTGCTAGAAAAACTAACTATGGCTACACCTTC.